This entry lists 20 T cell receptor beta chains sequenced from one sample in a study of post-analysis software for immune sequencing data. Study conclusions and caveats: TRBV segments more frequent in patients than in controls numbered roughly five and included TRBV5-6, TRBV5-1 and TRBV20-1.

Tagging with unique molecular identifiers was a feature of the TCR beta cDNA libraries. One entry per CDR3 protein, called by TCRdb with MiXCR from the PCR reads. The table includes 800,000 to 950,000 distinct CDR3 sequences, about 53% detected once. These TCRs are of unknown antigen specificity. The specimen was blood. The receptors come from a girl between 5 and 17 years old with multiple sclerosis.

This clonotype was observed a few times. J is TRBJ2-1 and V is TRBV5-1, with a tentative D call TRBD1 (6 bases). Per germline, CDR1 SGHRS and CDR2 YFSETQ. The ends were cut back, 0 bases at V and 1 base at J, with 14 bases in the middle. The CDR3 is 17 amino acids. The CDR3 region is CASSLAGAGASYNEQFF. CDR3 bases: TGCGCCAGCAGCTTGGCCGGGGCAGGGGCTTCCTACAATGAGCAGTTCTTC.

The chain is built from TRBV11-2 and TRBJ2-5; D remains ambiguous. CDR1 is SGHAT and CDR2 is FQNNGV in the germline V gene. The CDR3 is made up of 15 amino acids. Trimming pared 6 bases from V and 0 bases from J, leaving 14 bases between. The CDR3 loop is CASRYRHAYQETQYF. The CDR3 DNA reads TGTGCCAGCAGATATCGACACGCGTACCAAGAGACCCAGTACTTC.

V gene TRBV24-1 combines with J gene TRBJ2-1, with 9 bases matching TRBD1. This CDR3 region has 15 residues. Germline lookup yields CDR1 KGHDR and CDR2 SFDVKD. The junction had 9 bases not matched to a gene; V was cut back by 9 bases and J by 4 bases. The CDR3 loop reads CATWGDRENYNEQFF. In DNA, the CDR3 is TGTGCCACCTGGGGGGACAGGGAGAATTACAATGAGCAGTTCTTC.

Only a few counts were recorded for this clonotype. The rearrangement links TRBV12-3 or TRBV12-4 to TRBJ2-7; 7 nucleotides match TRBD1. Losses at the gene ends were 3 bases for V and 6 bases for J; bases not matched to a gene: 8. CDR3 length equals 14 residues. The CDR3 DNA sequence: TGTGCCAGCAGTTTCGGGACAGCGCTACCCGAGCAGTACTTC. Translating gives CASSFGTALPEQYF.

This clonotype has a count of ten or more. This rearrangement joins TRBV7-2 to TRBJ2-7; D call uncertain. The CDR3 is made up of 11 amino acids. Germline CDR1 is SGHTA and CDR2 is FQGNSA. The V end was cut by 1 base, the J end by 4 bases, with 2 bases between. In nucleotides, the CDR3 is TGTGCCAGCAGCTTAGTGTACGAGCAGTACTTC. This encodes CASSLVYEQYF.

The CDR3 here is CASSPQPRDPPYNEQFF. The DNA of the CDR3 is TGTGCCAGCAGCCCTCAGCCCCGGGACCCGCCCTACAATGAGCAGTTCTTC. The chain uses TRBV7-3 and TRBJ2-1; the D gene could be TRBD1 or TRBD2 (5 bases each). Trimming cost V 5 bases and J 2 bases, with 19 bases left between them. Germline V lookup: CDR1 SGHTA, CDR2 FQGTGA. The CDR3 is 17 amino acids.

The chain recombines TRBV2 with TRBJ1-1; D call uncertain. Trimming took off 6 bases at V and 2 bases at J, with 19 bases between the two ends. The CDR3 consists of 16 residues. CDR1 is SNHLY and CDR2 is FYNNEI in the germline V gene. CDR3 bases: TGTGCCAGCAGCAAGACGGCGGCCGGCGTCAACACTGAAGCTTTCTTT. It yields the protein CASSKTAAGVNTEAFF.

The chain is built from TRBV6-6 and TRBJ1-6; 11 nucleotides line up with TRBD1. Germline CDR1 and CDR2: MNHNY and SVGAGI (reference sequence). The length of the CDR3 is 17 residues. Trimming at V came to 4 bases and at J to 7 bases, leaving 9 bases not matched to a gene. The CDR3 region has the DNA TGTGCCAGCAGTTTGGACAGGGGGCGCGTACTAAATTCACCCCTCCACTTT. Amino acids: CASSLDRGRVLNSPLHF.

This clonotype was counted between two and nine times. The V and J genes are TRBV4-1 and TRBJ2-3; TRBD1 matches at 8 bases. The V segment lost 4 bases and the J segment 5 bases; nucleotides outside the gene matches: 5. There are 14 residues in the CDR3. Germline V gene sequence: CDR1 MGHRA, CDR2 YSYEKL. CDR3 in DNA: TGCGCCAGCAGCCGGACAGGGTTGGAAGATACGCAGTATTTT. Protein: CASSRTGLEDTQYF.

The rearrangement joins TRBV6-6 to TRBJ2-7; 8 bases match TRBD1. CDR1 MNHNY and CDR2 SVGAGI come from the germline V gene (reference sequence). Trimming removed 5 bases from V and 6 bases from J; junction bases left unmatched: 6. The CDR3 contains 13 residues. The CDR3 region has the DNA TGTGCCAGCAGTACCAGGGACAGGCCCGAGCAGTACTTC. It specifies CASSTRDRPEQYF.

The chain carries TRBV20-1 and TRBJ1-1; D not certain. The CDR3 spans 13 residues. V was pared by 3 bases and J by 1 base, with 9 bases between. Per germline, CDR1 DFQATT and CDR2 SNEGSKA (reference sequence). The CDR3 DNA reads as TGCAGTGCTAGCCTGCCCTCGAACACTGAAGCTTTCTTT. Amino acids: CSASLPSNTEAFF.

V and J are TRBV12-3 or TRBV12-4 and TRBJ2-5; TRBD1 aligns across 8 bases. The J call is in doubt because the DNA end fits TRBJ2-7 better. CDR3 length equals 13 residues. The chain's CDR3 is CASGAGGPYEQYF. The DNA for the CDR3 is TGTGCCAGCGGGGCAGGGGGCCCCTACGAGCAGTACTTC.

The chain carries TRBV2 and TRBJ2-7; D is undetermined. The CDR3 sequence is 15 residues long. Per germline, CDR1 SNHLY and CDR2 FYNNEI. Trimming took 4 bases from V and 1 from J, leaving 14 bases between them. CDR3 loop: CASSGDLGESYEQYF. In DNA, the CDR3 is TGTGCCAGCAGTGGGGATCTAGGCGAGTCCTACGAGCAGTACTTC.

This CDR3 is CASGLGPGGYEQYF. CDR3 bases: TGTGCTAGTGGTTTGGGACCAGGGGGCTACGAGCAGTACTTC. V is TRBV12-5 and J is TRBJ2-7, with 7 nucleotides matching TRBD1. CDR1 and CDR2 (germline): LGHNT, FRNRAP. The CDR3 is 14 residues long. V shed 1 base, J shed 3 bases, and the junction held 3 bases outside the gene matches.

This clonotype was seen a few times. The chain combines TRBV10-3 with TRBJ2-7, with D possibly TRBD2 on 6 matching bases. The germline gives CDR1 ENHRY, CDR2 SYGVKD. V lost 7 bases, J lost 4 bases, and 17 bases lay in between. The CDR3 consists of 14 residues. CDR3 sequence: CAINTGLDYYEQYF. For the CDR3, the DNA is TGTGCCATCAATACGGGACTGGACTATTACGAGCAGTACTTC.

This clonotype was seen more than once but under ten times. The chain is built from TRBV24-1 and TRBJ2-7; 7 bases fit TRBD1. Unmatched junction bases numbered 12, after V lost 4 bases and J lost 4 bases. In germline, CDR1 is KGHDR, CDR2 SFDVKD. The CDR3 is 16 amino acids. The CDR3 DNA is TGTGCCACCAGTGAGCCAACCGGGACAGAGACTTACGAGCAGTACTTC. Protein product: CATSEPTGTETYEQYF.

J is TRBJ2-5 and V is TRBV6-5; TRBD2 might be the D (5 bases). V lost 3 bases to trimming and J lost 5 bases, with 13 bases between them. This CDR3 is 14 amino acids long. Germline V gene sequence: CDR1 MNHEY, CDR2 SVGAGI. The CDR3 DNA follows: TGTGCCAGCAGTTATTCATCCCCGGGGGAGACCCAGTACTTC. It encodes CASSYSSPGETQYF.

This clonotype has just a few counts. One junction end does not reproduce the germline sequence, and a read error may be involved. This chain connects TRBV20-1 to TRBJ1-1, with D maybe TRBD1 (5 bases). Germline values: CDR1 DFQATT, CDR2 SNEGSKA (reference sequence). There are 15 residues in the CDR3. In DNA form, the CDR3 reads TGCAGTGCTAGGACAAGATGGGGGACTTTCTCTGAAACTTTCTTT. This gives the protein CSARTRWGTFSETFF.

The V and J genes are TRBV10-3 and TRBJ2-7; 8 nucleotides agree with TRBD1. There are 12 residues in the CDR3. Germline CDR1 and CDR2: ENHRY and SYGVKD. V shed 7 bases, J shed 3 bases, and the junction held 2 bases outside the gene matches. Here the CDR3 DNA reads TGTGCCATCAAGGGGACAGGCTACGAGCAGTACTTC. It encodes CAIKGTGYEQYF.

The chain employs TRBV3-1 and TRBJ2-3; no definite D call. The CDR3 length is 13 residues. Deletions cut 1 base from V and 4 bases from J, with 6 bases between. Germline-derived CDR1 and CDR2 are LGHDT and YNNKEL (reference sequence). CDR3 amino acids: CASSQGSPDTQYF. In DNA form, the CDR3 reads TGTGCCAGCAGCCAAGGTTCCCCAGATACGCAGTATTTT.